Below, 20 T cell receptor beta chains from the same sample are listed, as sequenced in a study of beta chain features in type 1 diabetes (dated by TCRdb to the late 2010s). The method behind the library was the immunoSEQ multiplex PCR assay. All of the isolated RNA was reverse transcribed with the High Capacity cDNA Reverse Transcription Kit, so expressed TCRB transcripts were sequenced. The source is immuneACCESS, and TCRdb retained only in-frame sequences with V and J called. Part of the clones is not carried over; for the studies checked, unresolved V genes explain less than half of this, and the remainder is unexplained. Recorded for this sample are 200,000 to 250,000 clones; 25% to 30% of them occurred a single time. The ten most abundant clones make up approximately 4% of the sample. The sequencing sample was made of central memory CD4+ T cells from blood. These receptors were obtained from a man in his thirties or forties in good health.

The chain uses TRBV30 and TRBJ2-3; D uncertain. CDR1 and CDR2 (germline): GTSNPN, SVGIG (reference sequence). The CDR3 runs to 12 residues. V was pared by 5 bases and J by 4 bases, with 10 bases between. The DNA for the CDR3 is TGTGCCTGGGAAATAAGCCCAGATACGCAGTATTTT. Its protein is CAWEISPDTQYF. The entire variable domain, with the rest obtained from reference TRBV30 and TRBJ2-3, is as follows: SQTIHQWPATLVQPVGSPLSLECTVEGTSNPNLYWYRQAAGRGLQLLFYSVGIGQISSEVPQNLSASRPQDRQFILSSKKLLLSDSGFYLCAWEISPDTQYFGPGTRLTVL.

V is TRBV7-8 and J is TRBJ2-7, with 10 bases that match TRBD2. CDR1 is SGHVS and CDR2 is FQNEAQ in the germline V gene. CDR3 length: 17 residues. V lost 6 bases and J lost 7; bases outside the gene matches: 18. The CDR3 DNA follows: TGTGCCAGCAGTCCACCTCTAGCGGGAGCTAGTCTAGGAGAGCAGTACTTC. Translation: CASSPPLAGASLGEQYF.

The chain joins TRBV5-1 to TRBJ1-2; 8 bases agree with TRBD1. Germline trimming cut 3 bases from V and 6 bases from J; bases unmatched to any gene: 4. Germline CDR1 and CDR2: SGHRS and YFSETQ. The CDR3 contains 13 residues. For the CDR3, the DNA is TGCGCCAGCAGCTCCGGGACAGGTGATGGCTACACCTTC. This encodes CASSSGTGDGYTF.

This clone was seen ten or more times. The gene calls are TRBV14 and TRBJ2-1; a possible D gene is TRBD2 (6 bases). The V gene lost 1 base and the J gene lost 2 bases, with 9 bases spanning the gap. CDR1 SGHDN and CDR2 FVKESK come from the germline V gene. The CDR3 has 15 residues. The CDR3 here is CASSQVADPYNEQFF. CDR3 sequence (DNA): TGTGCCAGCAGCCAAGTAGCGGACCCCTACAATGAGCAGTTCTTC.

The chain carries TRBV18 and TRBJ1-5; D unresolved. CDR3 length: 14 amino acids. Trimming took 3 bases from V and 2 from J, leaving 8 bases between them. Germline CDR1 and CDR2: KGHSH and LQKENI. The CDR3: CASSPESGNQPQHF. The CDR3 bases are TGTGCCAGCTCACCGGAGTCAGGCAATCAGCCCCAGCATTTT.

This chain joins TRBV7-9 and TRBJ2-1; TRBD2 matches 10 bases. Germline CDR1 reads SEHNR; CDR2 reads FQNEAQ (reference sequence). Trimming cost V 5 bases and J 2 bases; bases outside gene matches: 12. The CDR3 runs to 18 residues. CDR3 sequence: CASSRGLAGVLAYNEQFF. The DNA of the CDR3 is TGTGCCAGCAGCCGAGGGCTAGCGGGAGTTTTAGCCTACAATGAGCAGTTCTTC. Full variable domain (remainder filled in from reference TRBV7-9 and TRBJ2-1): DTGVSQNPRHKITKRGQNVTFRCDPISEHNRLYWYRQTLGQGPEFLTYFQNEAQLEKSRLLSDRFSAERPKGSFSTLEIQRTEQGDSAMYLCASSRGLAGVLAYNEQFFGPGTRLTVL.

The V gene is TRBV11-2, the J gene TRBJ1-1; no reliable D call. V was shortened by 2 bases and J by 0 bases, with 4 bases between the two germline ends. The CDR3 covers 13 residues. CDR1 is SGHAT, CDR2 FQNNGV, per germline. The CDR3 loop is CASSLILNTEAFF. The CDR3 DNA follows: TGTGCCAGCAGCTTAATATTGAACACTGAAGCTTTCTTT.

The chain uses TRBV4-3 and TRBJ2-5; no definite D call. There are 13 residues in the CDR3. V shed 0 bases and J shed 5 bases, with 7 bases lying between them. From germline, CDR1 is LGHNA and CDR2 YSLEER. In DNA form, the CDR3 reads TGCGCCAGCAGCCAAGAAATCGGGGAGACCCAGTACTTC. The encoded protein is CASSQEIGETQYF.

The V gene is TRBV27, the J gene TRBJ2-7, with D hard to call. V lost 2 bases to trimming and J lost 7 bases, with 15 bases between them. Germline CDR1 is MNHEY and CDR2 is SMNVEV (reference sequence). The CDR3 loop spans 14 amino acids. For the CDR3, the DNA is TGTGCCAGCAGTTTAAGGCGGTCTGTCGGAGAGCAGTACTTC. Protein sequence: CASSLRRSVGEQYF.

The sample holds a few counts of this clone. The chain combines TRBV9 with TRBJ2-1; TRBD2 aligns across 11 bases. Germline lookup yields CDR1 SGDLS and CDR2 YYNGEE. The V segment lost 4 bases and the J segment 4 bases; nucleotides outside the gene matches: 4. This CDR3 is built from 15 residues. CDR3 DNA sequence: TGTGCCAGCAGCCCGACTAGCGGGACGTACAATGAGCAGTTCTTC. It yields the protein CASSPTSGTYNEQFF. Based on the CDR3 plus reference TRBV9 and TRBJ2-1, the full variable domain is DSGVTQTPKHLITATGQRVTLRCSPRSGDLSVYWYQQSLDQGLQFLIQYYNGEERAKGNILERFSAQQFPDLHSELNLSSLELGDSALYFCASSPTSGTYNEQFFGPGTRLTVL.

The chain has TRBV2 and TRBJ2-3, with 9 bases lining up with TRBD1. Per the germline V gene, CDR1 is SNHLY and CDR2 is FYNNEI. The CDR3 length is 15 residues. V shed 5 bases, J shed 0 bases, and the junction held 3 bases outside the gene matches. CDR3 bases: TGTGCCAGCAGTCGGGACAGGGCCAGCACAGATACGCAGTATTTT. Translated, it gives CASSRDRASTDTQYF.

The genes are TRBV6-1 and TRBJ1-2; no firm D call. Germline loops: CDR1 MNHNS, CDR2 SASEGT. This CDR3 spans 14 amino acids. The V end lost 7 bases, the J end lost 6 bases, and 18 bases lay between the germline ends. The chain's CDR3 is CASKPPLGGDGYTF. In DNA form, the CDR3 reads TGTGCCAGCAAGCCACCCCTAGGCGGGGATGGCTACACCTTC.

The chain employs TRBV4-3 and TRBJ2-1; D is unclear. V was clipped by 1 base and J by 13 bases, with 14 bases between them. Germline loops: CDR1 LGHNA, CDR2 YSLEER. The CDR3 runs 13 residues. CDR3 region: CASSQAKGRPQFF. The CDR3 DNA is TGCGCCAGCAGCCAAGCAAAAGGGCGCCCTCAGTTCTTC.

This clone was counted only a few times. The identical CDR3 is also encoded by other nucleotide sequences in the sample. The V gene is TRBV5-1, the J gene TRBJ2-2, with D possibly TRBD1 on 6 matching bases. The germline gives CDR1 SGHRS, CDR2 YFSETQ. The V and J ends lost 0 bases and 3 bases respectively, with 9 bases between them. CDR3 size: 15 residues. CDR3 protein: CASSLGQGYTGELFF. For the CDR3, the DNA is TGCGCCAGCAGCTTGGGCCAGGGGTACACCGGGGAGCTGTTTTTT. Variable domain in full (rest from reference TRBV5-1 and TRBJ2-2): KAGVTQTPRYLIKTRGQQVTLSCSPISGHRSVSWYQQTPGQGLQFLFEYFSETQRNKGNFPGRFSGRQFSNSRSEMNVSTLELGDSALYLCASSLGQGYTGELFFGEGSRLTVL.

The gene calls are TRBV4-3 and TRBJ2-1; 14 positions agree with TRBD2. This CDR3 comprises 18 residues. Germline CDR1 and CDR2: LGHNA and YSLEER. V shed 1 base and J 7 bases; nucleotides not matched to a gene: 9. CDR3 bases: TGCGCCAGCAGCCAAGGAAGACTAGCGGGAGGGCCGGGGAATGAGCAGTTCTTC. Protein sequence: CASSQGRLAGGPGNEQFF.

This sequence joins TRBV28 and TRBJ2-5; 8 positions match TRBD1. Trimming at V came to 5 bases and at J to 6 bases, leaving 11 bases not matched to a gene. The CDR3 totals 15 residues. The germline V gene encodes CDR1 MDHEN and CDR2 SYDVKM. This CDR3 reads CASSLGQGTAKTQYF. CDR3 in DNA: TGTGCCAGCAGTCTCGGACAGGGAACTGCCAAGACCCAGTACTTC.

J is TRBJ2-1 and V is TRBV14; 7 nucleotides agree with TRBD2. V was pared by 1 base and J by 14 bases, with 5 bases of the junction left unmatched. This CDR3 spans 12 amino acids. Germline V gene data show CDR1 as SGHDN and CDR2 as FVKESK. The CDR3 sequence: CASSQAGTIEFF. CDR3 sequence (DNA): TGTGCCAGCAGCCAAGCTGGGACTATAGAGTTCTTC.

This clone was seen a handful of times. The rearrangement joins TRBV7-2 to TRBJ1-1; tentatively, D is TRBD1 (6 bases). The germline V gene has CDR1 SGHTA and CDR2 FQGNSA. V was cut by 2 bases and J by 1 base, with 23 bases left in between. This CDR3 has 19 amino acids. This CDR3 reads CASSLYGGRQARWNTEAFF. The CDR3 region has the DNA TGTGCCAGCAGCTTATACGGGGGTAGACAGGCCCGCTGGAACACTGAAGCTTTCTTT. Looking up the rest from reference TRBV7-2 and TRBJ1-1 gives the full variable domain: GAGVSQSPSNKVTEKGKDVELRCDPISGHTALYWYRQSLGQGLEFLIYFQGNSAPDKSGLPSDRFSAERTGGSVSTLTIQRTQQEDSAVYLCASSLYGGRQARWNTEAFFGQGTRLTVV.

The chain links TRBV9 to TRBJ2-7; 9 nucleotides align to TRBD1. The junction had 4 bases not matched to a gene; V was cut back by 3 bases and J by 3 bases. The CDR3 totals 14 residues. Germline CDR1 reads SGDLS; CDR2 reads YYNGEE. As DNA, the CDR3 is TGTGCCAGCAGCGGGGGACAGGGCATCTACGAGCAGTACTTC. This sequence encodes CASSGGQGIYEQYF.

This clone has a count of ten or more. The rearrangement uses TRBV29-1 and TRBJ2-7; unclear D gene. This CDR3 is built from 12 residues. CDR1 is SQVTM, CDR2 ANQGSEA, per germline. V lost 4 bases and J lost 6, with 13 bases in between. CDR3 residues: CSVVPDLAEQYF. CDR3 DNA: TGCAGCGTTGTTCCCGACCTCGCCGAGCAGTACTTC.